A single sample is the source of the 26 T cell receptor beta chains below, sequenced in a study of identical twins. TCRdb used MiXCR to reprocess the 5' RACE reads, holding one entry per CDR3 protein. This sample has around 240,000 distinct CDR3 sequences; roughly 7% occur once, and the top ten carry roughly 3.9%. These data were also reused for a study on yellow fever vaccine responses in identical twins.

The specimen was memory (CD45RO+) T cells sorted from blood. These receptors all come from a woman between 18 and 30 years old in good health.

A few counts support this clonotype. The chain links TRBV20-1 to TRBJ2-1; TRBD1 aligns across 10 bases. This CDR3 contains 14 residues. The V gene's germline CDR1 is DFQATT and CDR2 SNEGSKA (reference sequence). Unmatched junction bases numbered 8, after V lost 3 bases and J lost 9 bases. The DNA for the CDR3 is TGCAGTGCTAGTTCGGGACAGGGGATAGGTGAGCAGTTCTTC. Protein: CSASSGQGIGEQFF.

This clonotype was counted only a few times. V is TRBV12-3 or TRBV12-4 and J is TRBJ1-5; no reliable D call. The CDR3 totals 13 residues. With 9 bases removed from V and 4 bases from J, the gap between germline ends came to 13 bases. CDR3 sequence: CASSMAENQPQHF. In DNA, the CDR3 is TGTGCCAGTTCGATGGCAGAAAATCAGCCCCAGCATTTT.

This clonotype was recorded a few times. Germline and junction disagree at one end, which may indicate a read error. J is TRBJ2-5 and V is TRBV27; perhaps TRBD2 as D (7 bases). Germline values: CDR1 MNHEY, CDR2 SMNVEV (reference sequence). This CDR3 has 13 amino acids. Here the CDR3 reads CASSFRGGETQYF. Here the CDR3 DNA reads TGCGCCAGCAGTTTCAGGGGAGGGGAGACCCAGTACTTC.

J is TRBJ2-4 and V is TRBV7-8, with no clear D. The germline CDR1 and CDR2 sequences are SGHVS and FQNEAQ. The CDR3 sequence is 16 residues long. V lost 5 bases to trimming and J lost 0 bases, with 14 bases between them. CDR3 residues: CASSPPLGLAKNIQYF. CDR3 bases: TGTGCCAGCAGCCCCCCCTTGGGCCTAGCCAAAAACATTCAGTACTTC.

This clonotype was counted a few times. The chain recombines TRBV11-1 with TRBJ2-2, with D tentatively TRBD2 (5 bases). Looked up from germline, CDR1 is SGHAT and CDR2 is FQDESV (reference sequence). The ends were cut back, 4 bases at V and 6 bases at J, with 15 bases in the middle. The CDR3 consists of 15 residues. Here the CDR3 reads CASSSSRVQAGELFF. In DNA, the CDR3 is TGTGCCAGCAGCTCTTCGAGGGTACAAGCCGGGGAGCTGTTTTTT. Full variable domain (missing parts from reference TRBV11-1 and TRBJ2-2): EAEVAQSPRYKITEKSQAVAFWCDPISGHATLYWYRQILGQGPELLVQFQDESVVDDSQLPKDRFSAERLKGVDSTLKIQPAELGDSAMYLCASSSSRVQAGELFFGEGSRLTVL.

V gene TRBV6-1 combines with J gene TRBJ2-1; D may be TRBD1 (5 bases). V gave up 3 bases and J gave up 2 bases, with 11 bases separating them. Germline V CDR1 and CDR2: MNHNS, SASEGT. The CDR3 contains 15 residues. CDR3 nucleotides: TGTGCCAGCAGTGAGGAGTGGGGCCCCTACAATGAGCAGTTCTTC. Translation gives CASSEEWGPYNEQFF.

Comment on this clonotype: One base away lies a much larger clone, so this may be a sequencing read error. The chain links TRBV6-4 to TRBJ2-3; 7 positions agree with TRBD2. The V gene's germline CDR1 is MRHNA and CDR2 SNTAGT. This CDR3 is built from 16 residues. In DNA, the CDR3 is TGTGCCAGCAGTGAGGAAGCGGGGTCTAGCACAGATACGCACTATTTT. Translated: CASSEEAGSSTDTHYF.

This clonotype was counted ten times or more. The DNA is left out, because the CDR3 cannot be placed on it with certainty; the CDR3 is given as TCRdb lists it. The gene calls are TRBV21-1 and TRBJ2-1; the D call of TRBD2 is as the table states it, not checked on the DNA. TRBV21-1 is shown as a pseudogene. The CDR3 is made up of 16 amino acids, end residues included. The CDR3 loop reads CASSKVGRGAYNEQFF.

This clonotype has just a few counts. V and J are TRBV7-2 and TRBJ1-5; no clear D gene. The CDR3 runs to 15 residues. Germline V gives CDR1 SGHTA, CDR2 FQGNSA. Trimming took off 2 bases at V and 4 bases at J, with 12 bases between the two ends. CDR3 protein: CASSLSAIQNQPQHF. CDR3 in DNA: TGTGCCAGCAGCTTATCCGCTATACAAAATCAGCCCCAGCATTTT.

This clonotype was detected a few times. The chain couples TRBV6-2 or TRBV6-3 to TRBJ1-5, with 8 bases matching TRBD1. V was clipped by 5 bases and J by 0 bases; unmatched bases: 6. The CDR3 contains 16 residues. Germline V gives CDR1 MNHEY, CDR2 SVGEGT. The CDR3 coding sequence is TGTGCCAGCAGTCCCAGGACAGGGTATAGCAATCAGCCCCAGCATTTT. Translated: CASSPRTGYSNQPQHF.

The V gene is TRBV5-1, the J gene TRBJ2-1; weak D call: TRBD2 (6 bases). With 3 bases removed from V and 2 bases from J, the gap between germline ends came to 12 bases. The CDR3 length is 15 residues. Germline V CDR1 and CDR2: SGHRS, YFSETQ. The CDR3 is CASSSDYLTYNEQFF. In nucleotides, the CDR3 is TGCGCCAGCAGCTCGGACTACCTAACCTACAATGAGCAGTTCTTC.

This clonotype showed up many times. This chain links TRBV24-1 with TRBJ1-5; perhaps TRBD1 as D (6 bases). This CDR3 spans 12 amino acids. V was trimmed by 5 bases and J by 6 bases, leaving 7 bases between them. Germline loops: CDR1 KGHDR, CDR2 SFDVKD. The CDR3 DNA sequence: TGTGCCACCAGTGTAGGGGGTCAGCCCCAGCATTTT. It codes for CATSVGGQPQHF.

This clonotype was found many times. The rearrangement uses TRBV2 and TRBJ2-3, with TRBD2 identical over 11 bases. J lost 4 bases, V lost 4 bases, and 7 bases had no gene match. Germline V lookup: CDR1 SNHLY, CDR2 FYNNEI. The length of the CDR3 is 16 residues. This CDR3 reads CASSAGASGRSDTQYF. The CDR3, as DNA: TGTGCCAGCAGTGCGGGGGCTAGCGGGAGGTCAGATACGCAGTATTTT.

The table lists this clonotype with many counts. The chain carries TRBV20-1 and TRBJ1-5; tentative D call: TRBD1 (6 bases). The CDR3 is made up of 11 amino acids. The germline V gene has CDR1 DFQATT and CDR2 SNEGSKA (reference sequence). The V and J ends lost 1 base and 12 bases respectively, with 10 bases between them. The CDR3 region is CSARGQDLQHF. CDR3 nucleotides: TGCAGTGCTAGAGGACAGGACCTCCAGCATTTT.

This clonotype was recorded many times. The chain links TRBV5-1 to TRBJ2-2; perhaps TRBD1 as D (6 bases). This CDR3 spans 15 amino acids. Trimming left V 4 bases short and J 4 bases short, with 14 bases between. Germline CDR1 and CDR2: SGHRS and YFSETQ. Here the CDR3 reads CASSGTTGSTGELFF. The CDR3 nucleotides read TGCGCCAGCAGCGGCACTACAGGGTCCACCGGGGAGCTGTTTTTT.

This clonotype was seen a few times. The V and J genes are TRBV7-9 and TRBJ2-1; perhaps TRBD1 as D (6 bases). V was clipped by 5 bases and J by 0 bases, with 14 bases between them. The CDR3 extends over 16 amino acids. CDR1 is SEHNR and CDR2 is FQNEAQ in the germline V gene (reference sequence). In DNA form, the CDR3 reads TGTGCCAGCAGCGGTAAACAGGGAAGCTCCTACAATGAGCAGTTCTTC. Encoded protein: CASSGKQGSSYNEQFF.

There are many counts of this clonotype. The chain combines TRBV7-9 with TRBJ2-1; the D is unclear. The CDR3 consists of 12 residues. The ends were cut back, 3 bases at V and 6 bases at J, with 6 bases in the middle. CDR1 is SEHNR, CDR2 FQNEAQ, per germline (reference sequence). CDR3 coding DNA: TGTGCCAGCAGCTTGGTCTCCAATGAGCAGTTCTTC. It specifies CASSLVSNEQFF.

This clonotype showed up many times. The chain has TRBV5-1 and TRBJ2-5; 8 positions match TRBD2. After removal of 0 bases from V and 2 bases from J, the junction contained 6 bases not matched to a gene. Germline V gene sequence: CDR1 SGHRS, CDR2 YFSETQ. This CDR3 comprises 16 residues. The CDR3 nucleotides are TGCGCCAGCAGCTTGGATGGCGGGGGGTTTCAAGAGACCCAGTACTTC. Translation gives CASSLDGGGFQETQYF.

J is TRBJ2-1 and V is TRBV5-1, with TRBD1 identical over 7 bases. Germline trimming cut 4 bases from V and 4 bases from J; bases unmatched to any gene: 5. CDR3 length: 14 residues. Germline CDR1 and CDR2: SGHRS and YFSETQ. The CDR3 nucleotides read TGCGCCAGCAGCCTGGACAGGTCTTACAATGAGCAGTTCTTC. It encodes CASSLDRSYNEQFF.

The chain recombines TRBV6-1 with TRBJ1-6; D perhaps matches TRBD1 (5 bases). Trimming took off 6 bases at V and 6 bases at J, with 18 bases between the two ends. The germline V gene has CDR1 MNHNS and CDR2 SASEGT. The CDR3 consists of 16 residues. In DNA form, the CDR3 reads TGTGCCAGCAGCCCTAAGGGGTTGGGGGGTAATTCACCCCTCCACTTT. It specifies CASSPKGLGGNSPLHF.

The chain links TRBV11-3 to TRBJ2-7; D is possibly TRBD1 or TRBD2 (5 bases each). Germline-derived CDR1 and CDR2 are SGHNT and YENEEA. V dropped 5 bases and J dropped 0 bases, with 11 bases sitting between them. The CDR3 contains 14 residues. The CDR3 DNA sequence: TGTGCCAGCAGCCCTCAGGGACCCTCCTACGAGCAGTACTTC. It is translated as CASSPQGPSYEQYF. Full variable domain (remainder filled in from reference TRBV11-3 and TRBJ2-7): EAGVVQSPRYKIIEKKQPVAFWCNPISGHNTLYWYLQNLGQGPELLIRYENEEAVDDSQLPKDRFSAERLKGVDSTLKIQPAELGDSAVYLCASSPQGPSYEQYFGPGTRLTVT.

V usage is TRBV7-4 and J usage is TRBJ1-4; TRBD1 matches 7 bases. The length of the CDR3 is 11 residues. The trim removed 7 bases at V and 16 bases at J, leaving 9 bases unmatched. The germline V gene encodes CDR1 SGHVT and CDR2 SQSDAQ. In nucleotides, the CDR3 is TGTGCCAGCACCCCACCGACAGGGTGGTTTTTT. Translated: CASTPPTGWFF.

The J gene is TRBJ2-1, the V gene TRBV7-3; TRBD2 matches 12 bases. The V gene's germline CDR1 is SGHTA and CDR2 FQGTGA. Trimming removed 4 bases from V and 5 bases from J; junction bases left unmatched: 3. The CDR3 has 15 residues. In DNA form, the CDR3 reads TGTGCCAGCAGCTCATGGACTAGCGGGAACAATGAGCAGTTCTTC. Translating it yields CASSSWTSGNNEQFF. The whole variable domain, remainder taken from reference TRBV7-3 and TRBJ2-1, is GAGVSQTPSNKVTEKGKYVELRCDPISGHTALYWYRQSLGQGPEFLIYFQGTGAADDSGLPNDRFFAVRPEGSVSTLKIQRTERGDSAVYLCASSSWTSGNNEQFFGPGTRLTVL.

There are a few counts of this clonotype. The chain combines TRBV3-1 with TRBJ2-3, with 10 positions matching TRBD2. This CDR3 is 17 amino acids long. J lost 0 bases, V lost 6 bases, and 9 bases had no gene match. Germline CDR1 LGHDT, CDR2 YNNKEL (reference sequence). The chain's CDR3 is CASSPKLGLASTDTQYF. In DNA form, the CDR3 reads TGTGCCAGCAGTCCGAAACTGGGACTAGCGAGCACAGATACGCAGTATTTT.

The chain is built from TRBV5-6 and TRBJ2-2; D not certain. Germline V gene data show CDR1 as SGHDT and CDR2 as YYEEEE. This CDR3 contains 15 residues. The germline V and J ends were trimmed by 0 bases and 5 bases, with 11 bases remaining between them. As DNA, the CDR3 is TGTGCCAGCAGCTTGGCTCTTAAGTCAACCGGGGAGCTGTTTTTT. Translating it yields CASSLALKSTGELFF. Drawing the rest from reference TRBV5-6 and TRBJ2-2, the complete variable domain is DAGVTQSPTHLIKTRGQQVTLRCSPKSGHDTVSWYQQALGQGPQFIFQYYEEEERQRGNFPDRFSGHQFPNYSSELNVNALLLGDSALYLCASSLALKSTGELFFGEGSRLTVL.

J is TRBJ1-2 and V is TRBV29-1; 8 bases agree with TRBD1. CDR1 is SQVTM and CDR2 is ANQGSEA in the germline V gene. Germline trimming cut 5 bases from V and 5 bases from J; bases unmatched to any gene: 10. The CDR3 length is 14 residues. CDR3 nucleotide sequence: TGCAGCGTTCGCGTCGGGACAGGCGTTTATGGCTACACCTTC. The encoded protein is CSVRVGTGVYGYTF.